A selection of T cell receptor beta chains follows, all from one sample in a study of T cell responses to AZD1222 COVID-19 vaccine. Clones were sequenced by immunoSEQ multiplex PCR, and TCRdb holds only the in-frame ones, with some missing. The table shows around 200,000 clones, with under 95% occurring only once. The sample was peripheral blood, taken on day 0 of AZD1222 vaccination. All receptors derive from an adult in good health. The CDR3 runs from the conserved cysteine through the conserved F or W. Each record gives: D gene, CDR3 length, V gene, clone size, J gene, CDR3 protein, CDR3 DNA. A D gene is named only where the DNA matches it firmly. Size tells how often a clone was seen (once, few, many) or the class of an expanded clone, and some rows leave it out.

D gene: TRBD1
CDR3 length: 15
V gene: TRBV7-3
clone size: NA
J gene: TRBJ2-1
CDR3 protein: CASSLRQGLYNEQFF
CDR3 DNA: TGTGCCAGCAGCCTTCGACAGGGCCTATACAATGAGCAGTTCTTC

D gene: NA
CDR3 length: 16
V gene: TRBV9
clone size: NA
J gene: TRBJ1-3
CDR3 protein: CASSPDPRGSGNTIYF
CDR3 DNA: TGTGCCAGCAGCCCAGACCCCCGGGGCTCTGGAAACACCATATATTTT

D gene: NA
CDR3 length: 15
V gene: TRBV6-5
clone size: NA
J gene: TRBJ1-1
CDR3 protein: CASRPRTGANTEAFF
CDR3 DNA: TGTGCCAGCAGGCCCCGCACCGGGGCGAACACTGAAGCTTTCTTT

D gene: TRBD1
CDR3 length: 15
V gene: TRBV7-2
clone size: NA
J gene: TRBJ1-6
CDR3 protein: CASSVLGQGNSPLHF
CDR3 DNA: TGTGCCAGCAGCGTACTCGGACAGGGGAATTCACCCCTCCACTTT

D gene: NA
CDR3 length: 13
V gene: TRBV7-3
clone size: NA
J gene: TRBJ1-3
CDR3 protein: CASSLNRENTIYF
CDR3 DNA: TGTGCCAGCAGCCTTAACAGGGAGAACACCATATATTTT

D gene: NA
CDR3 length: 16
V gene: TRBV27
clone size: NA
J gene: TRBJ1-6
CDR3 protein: CASSLNFGAANSPLHF
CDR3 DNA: TGTGCCAGCAGTTTAAATTTCGGGGCAGCTAATTCACCCCTCCACTTT

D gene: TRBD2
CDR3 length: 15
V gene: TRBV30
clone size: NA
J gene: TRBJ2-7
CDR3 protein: CAWGSGAPSHYEQYF
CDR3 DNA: TGTGCCTGGGGTAGCGGGGCTCCAAGCCACTACGAGCAGTACTTC

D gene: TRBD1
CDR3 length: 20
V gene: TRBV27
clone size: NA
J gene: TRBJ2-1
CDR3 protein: CASSLSKLTGVGGPYNEQFF
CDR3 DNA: TGTGCCAGCAGTTTATCGAAGTTGACAGGGGTTGGGGGCCCCTACAATGAGCAGTTCTTC

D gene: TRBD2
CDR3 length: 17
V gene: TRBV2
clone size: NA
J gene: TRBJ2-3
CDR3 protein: CASSPSGTSGGTDTQYF
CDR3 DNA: TGTGCCAGCAGCCCCAGCGGGACTAGCGGAGGCACAGATACGCAGTATTTT

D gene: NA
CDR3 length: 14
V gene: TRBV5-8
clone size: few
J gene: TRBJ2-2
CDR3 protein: CASSSDGNTGELFF
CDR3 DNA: TGTGCCAGCAGCAGTGACGGGAACACCGGGGAGCTGTTTTTT

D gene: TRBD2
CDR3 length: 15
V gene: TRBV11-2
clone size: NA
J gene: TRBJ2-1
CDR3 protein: CASSRRISGRDEQFF
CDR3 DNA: TGTGCCAGCAGCCGAAGGATTAGCGGGAGGGATGAGCAGTTCTTC

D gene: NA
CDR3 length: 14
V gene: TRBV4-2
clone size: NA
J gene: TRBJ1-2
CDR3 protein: CASSQDSGYGGYTF
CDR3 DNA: TGTGCCAGCAGCCAAGACTCGGGGTACGGGGGCTACACCTTC

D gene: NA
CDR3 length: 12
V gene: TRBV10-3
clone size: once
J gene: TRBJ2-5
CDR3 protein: CAIRDRQETQYF
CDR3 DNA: TGTGCCATCAGGGACCGGCAAGAGACCCAGTACTTC

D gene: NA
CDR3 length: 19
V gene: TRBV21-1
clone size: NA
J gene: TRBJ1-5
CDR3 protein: CASSPNSHGTSRLNQPQHF
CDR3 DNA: TGTGCCAGCAGCCCCAACTCGCACGGGACATCCCGCTTAAATCAGCCCCAGCATTTT

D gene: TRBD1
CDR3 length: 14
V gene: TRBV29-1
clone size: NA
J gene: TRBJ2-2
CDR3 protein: CSVAGTGVPGELFF
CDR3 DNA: TGCAGCGTGGCCGGGACAGGTGTGCCCGGGGAGCTGTTTTTT

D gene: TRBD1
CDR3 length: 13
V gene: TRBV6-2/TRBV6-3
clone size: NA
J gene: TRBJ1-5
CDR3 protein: CASSRQGPGPQHF
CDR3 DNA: TGTGCCAGCAGTCGACAGGGGCCGGGGCCCCAGCATTTT

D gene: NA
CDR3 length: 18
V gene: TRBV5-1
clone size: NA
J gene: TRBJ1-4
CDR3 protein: CASSSPIGAGATNEKLFF
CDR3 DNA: TGCGCCAGCAGCTCTCCTATTGGGGCGGGGGCAACTAATGAAAAACTGTTTTTT

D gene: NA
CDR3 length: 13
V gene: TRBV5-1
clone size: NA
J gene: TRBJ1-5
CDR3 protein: CASSWDGDQPQHF
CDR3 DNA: TGCGCCAGCAGCTGGGACGGCGATCAGCCCCAGCATTTT

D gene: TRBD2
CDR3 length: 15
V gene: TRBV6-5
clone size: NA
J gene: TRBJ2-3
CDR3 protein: CASSQRWGGTDTQYF
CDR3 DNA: TGTGCCAGCAGCCAACGCTGGGGGGGGACAGATACGCAGTATTTT

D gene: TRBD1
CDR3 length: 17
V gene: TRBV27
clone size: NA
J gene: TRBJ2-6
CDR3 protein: CASRSTGGNAGANVLTF
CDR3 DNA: TGTGCCAGCAGATCTACAGGGGGGAATGCTGGGGCCAACGTCCTGACTTTC

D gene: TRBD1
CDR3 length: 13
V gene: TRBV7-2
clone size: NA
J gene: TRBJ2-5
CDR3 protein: CASRSGQGGTQYF
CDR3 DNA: TGTGCCAGCAGATCGGGACAGGGCGGGACCCAGTACTTC

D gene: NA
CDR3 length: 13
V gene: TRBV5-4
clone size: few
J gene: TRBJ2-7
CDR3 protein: CASSPGGSYEQYF
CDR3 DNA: TGTGCCAGCAGCCCCGGGGGTTCCTACGAGCAGTACTTC

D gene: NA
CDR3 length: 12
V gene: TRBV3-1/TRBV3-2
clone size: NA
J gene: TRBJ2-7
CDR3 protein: CASSPSDGEQYF
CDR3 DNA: TGTGCCAGCAGCCCGTCCGATGGCGAGCAGTACTTC

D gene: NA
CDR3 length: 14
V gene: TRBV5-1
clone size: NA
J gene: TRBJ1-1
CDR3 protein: CASSLGWGDTEAFF
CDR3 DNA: TGCGCCAGCAGCTTGGGTTGGGGGGACACTGAAGCTTTCTTT